The 16 T cell receptor beta chains in this list originate from one sample, sequenced in a study of cytomegalovirus exposure and HLA in healthy donors. The PCR used 60 Vbeta and 13 Jbeta primers. Only in-frame clones appear in the TCRdb table, and some are missing; sequencing was by immunoSEQ multiplex PCR. Of around 150,000 clones in the sample, around 81% were seen once. What was sequenced was PBMCs. Receptors were obtained from a woman aged 45-65 years in good health and CMV-seronegative.

This chain uses TRBV10-2 with TRBJ1-2; TRBD1 matches 11 bases. The germline gives CDR1 WSHSY, CDR2 SAAADI. The CDR3 sequence is 16 residues long. Germline trimming cut 3 bases from V and 7 bases from J; bases unmatched to any gene: 10. The CDR3 loop is CASSDPGQGAPGGYTF. In nucleotides, the CDR3 is TGCGCCAGCAGTGATCCCGGACAGGGGGCGCCGGGTGGCTACACCTTC.

The chain couples TRBV28 to TRBJ2-7; TRBD2 might be the D (5 bases). Trimming shortened V by 6 bases and J by 2 bases, and 29 bases separated the two germline ends. CDR1 and CDR2 from the germline V gene are MDHEN and SYDVKM. The CDR3 covers 19 residues. In DNA form, the CDR3 reads TGTGCCAGCAGCACCGACGACATGACCCTTATGAGGGAGCCCTACGAGCAGTACTTC. Translated: CASSTDDMTLMREPYEQYF.

This clone came up once. The chain joins TRBV7-2 to TRBJ1-6; D is ambiguous. Germline assignment: CDR1 SGHTA and CDR2 FQGNSA. Trimming took off 3 bases at V and 5 bases at J, with 11 bases between the two ends. This CDR3 comprises 15 residues. CDR3 in amino acids: CASSFQRSNNSPLHF. CDR3 nucleotide sequence: TGTGCCAGCAGCTTTCAGAGGAGTAATAATTCACCCCTCCACTTT.

This clone turned up a few times. This chain uses TRBV19 with TRBJ2-7; 10 positions match TRBD1. The CDR3 spans 15 residues. V trimming: 4 bases; J trimming: 4 bases; junction bases outside the gene matches: 7. Per the germline V gene, CDR1 is LNHDA and CDR2 is SQIVND (reference sequence). The CDR3: CASSRRQGAKYEQYF. DNA of the CDR3: TGTGCCAGTAGTAGGCGACAGGGGGCTAAGTACGAGCAGTACTTC.

To note about this clone: Germline and junction disagree at one end, which may indicate a read error. The rearrangement uses TRBV7-9 and TRBJ2-7; the match to TRBD2 covers 7 bases. This CDR3 spans 15 amino acids. CDR1 and CDR2 (germline): SEHNR, FQNEAQ (reference sequence). CDR3 bases: TGTTCCAGCAGCTTATTGAGGGAGGGTGTCTACGAGCAGTACTTC. It is translated as CSSSLLREGVYEQYF.

The chain links TRBV11-1 to TRBJ2-7, with D hard to call. This CDR3 has 17 amino acids. CDR1 SGHAT and CDR2 FQDESV come from the germline V gene (reference sequence). V gave up 2 bases and J gave up 2 bases, with 19 bases separating them. The CDR3 DNA reads TGTGCCAGCAGCTTACCTCGGCGTGGAGCCCCCACCTACGAGCAGTACTTC. Residues: CASSLPRRGAPTYEQYF.

The gene calls are TRBV5-1 and TRBJ2-7; 8 bases are shared with TRBD1. After removal of 0 bases from V and 3 bases from J, the junction contained 5 bases not matched to a gene. CDR1 SGHRS and CDR2 YFSETQ come from the germline V gene. CDR3 size: 15 residues. CDR3 sequence (DNA): TGCGCCAGCAGCTTGGCTCAGGGGGCCTTCTACGAGCAGTACTTC. It is translated as CASSLAQGAFYEQYF.

This rearrangement joins TRBV20-1 to TRBJ1-4; D remains ambiguous. The V end was cut by 3 bases, the J end by 6 bases, with 5 bases between. Germline V lookup: CDR1 DFQATT, CDR2 SNEGSKA (reference sequence). The CDR3 covers 11 residues. CDR3 in DNA: TGCAGTGCTAGTTATGATGAAAAACTGTTTTTT. Protein: CSASYDEKLFF.

The V gene is TRBV30, the J gene TRBJ1-4; D might be TRBD1 (5 bases). V lost 1 base and J lost 0, with 12 bases in between. The CDR3 sequence is 16 residues long. The germline V gene has CDR1 GTSNPN and CDR2 SVGIG (reference sequence). This CDR3 is CAWSALPRATNEKLFF. CDR3 nucleotides: TGTGCCTGGAGTGCCCTCCCCAGGGCAACTAATGAAAAACTGTTTTTT.

This sequence joins TRBV13 and TRBJ2-7, with D perhaps TRBD2 (6 bases). Trimming removed 3 bases from V and 6 bases from J, with 18 bases in between. CDR1 is PRHDT, CDR2 FYEKMQ, per germline (reference sequence). This CDR3 is built from 15 residues. The CDR3 bases are TGTGCCAGCAGCTTCGGGAGTTTAGAGGCCTCCGAGCAGTACTTC. This encodes CASSFGSLEASEQYF.

The table lists this clone with a few counts. V and J are TRBV6-1 and TRBJ2-1; 12 positions agree with TRBD2. The CDR3 is 14 residues long. Per the germline V gene, CDR1 is MNHNS and CDR2 is SASEGT. V was clipped by 7 bases and J by 7 bases; unmatched bases: 5. CDR3 sequence: CASTPSGGGNEQFF. CDR3 coding DNA: TGTGCCAGCACCCCTAGCGGGGGGGGAAATGAGCAGTTCTTC.

This chain links TRBV4-3 with TRBJ2-7, with 10 bases that match TRBD2. Germline CDR1 and CDR2: LGHNA and YSLEER. CDR3 length: 15 residues. Losses at the gene ends were 5 bases for V and 1 base for J; bases not matched to a gene: 5. CDR3 amino acids: CASSYTSGDSYEQYF. The CDR3 coding sequence is TGCGCCAGCAGCTATACTAGCGGGGATTCCTACGAGCAGTACTTC.

The CDR3 nucleotides are TGCGCCAGCAGCTTGGATTTGGACAGCTCCTACAATGAGCAGTTCTTC. Its protein product is CASSLDLDSSYNEQFF. The chain links TRBV5-1 to TRBJ2-1, with a tentative D call TRBD1 (6 bases). With 0 bases removed from V and 0 bases from J, the gap between germline ends came to 10 bases. The CDR3 length is 16 residues. Looked up from germline, CDR1 is SGHRS and CDR2 is YFSETQ.

V gene TRBV29-1 combines with J gene TRBJ2-3, with a tentative D call TRBD2 (5 bases). Germline CDR1 SQVTM, CDR2 ANQGSEA. There are 11 residues in the CDR3. V shed 7 bases and J shed 3 bases, with 8 bases lying between them. CDR3 bases: TGCAGCGGGAGGTTAACAGATACGCAGTATTTT. Its translation: CSGRLTDTQYF.

V gene TRBV7-2 combines with J gene TRBJ1-4, with TRBD1 matching 7 bases. Germline-derived CDR1 and CDR2 are SGHTA and FQGNSA. CDR3 length: 14 amino acids. J was trimmed by 11 bases and V by 5 bases; bases with no gene match: 11. CDR3 sequence: CASSPGTVPLKLFF. The CDR3 bases are TGTGCCAGCAGCCCGGGGACAGTCCCCTTGAAACTGTTTTTT.

Only one count was recorded for this clone. In DNA form, the CDR3 reads TGTGCCAGCAGTGATTTGGGCTATCCCCAGCCCCAGCATTTT. This gives the protein CASSDLGYPQPQHF. The rearrangement uses TRBV2 and TRBJ1-5; D call uncertain. The CDR3 is made up of 14 amino acids. Germline V gene data show CDR1 as SNHLY and CDR2 as FYNNEI. Trimming stripped 3 bases from V and 7 bases from J, with 13 bases between. The variable domain in full, with the rest retrieved from reference TRBV2 and TRBJ1-5, is EPEVTQTPSHQVTQMGQEVILRCVPISNHLYFYWYRQILGQKVEFLVSFYNNEISEKSEIFDDQFSVERPDGSNFTLKIRSTKLEDSAMYFCASSDLGYPQPQHFGDGTRLSIL.